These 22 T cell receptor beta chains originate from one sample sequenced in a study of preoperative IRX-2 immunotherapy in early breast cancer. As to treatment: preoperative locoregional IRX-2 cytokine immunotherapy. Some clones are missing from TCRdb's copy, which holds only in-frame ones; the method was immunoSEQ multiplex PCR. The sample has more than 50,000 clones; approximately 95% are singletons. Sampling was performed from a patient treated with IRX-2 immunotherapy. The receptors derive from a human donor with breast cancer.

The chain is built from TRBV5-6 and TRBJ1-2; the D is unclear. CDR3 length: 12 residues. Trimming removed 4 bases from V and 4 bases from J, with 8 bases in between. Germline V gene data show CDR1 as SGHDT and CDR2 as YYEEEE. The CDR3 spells CASSPRTYGYTF. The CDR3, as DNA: TGTGCCAGCAGCCCCAGGACCTATGGCTACACCTTC.

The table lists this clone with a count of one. The CDR3 sequence: CASRLEGGANYGYTF. The CDR3 region has the DNA TGTGCCAGCAGGCTCGAGGGGGGAGCTAACTATGGCTACACCTTC. The chain has TRBV2 and TRBJ1-2, with TRBD1 as a possible D gene (6 bases). The CDR3 length is 15 residues. CDR1 and CDR2 (germline): SNHLY, FYNNEI. Trimming stripped 6 bases from V and 0 bases from J, with 14 bases between.

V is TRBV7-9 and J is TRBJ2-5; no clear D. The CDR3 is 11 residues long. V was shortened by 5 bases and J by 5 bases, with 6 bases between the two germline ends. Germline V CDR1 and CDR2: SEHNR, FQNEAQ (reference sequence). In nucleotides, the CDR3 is TGTGCCAGCAGCCCGCGGGAGACCCAGTACTTC. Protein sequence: CASSPRETQYF.

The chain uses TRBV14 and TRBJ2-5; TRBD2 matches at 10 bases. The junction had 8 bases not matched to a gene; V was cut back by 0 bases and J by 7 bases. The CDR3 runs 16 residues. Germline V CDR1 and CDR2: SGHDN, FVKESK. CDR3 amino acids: CASSQDWASGRVTQYF. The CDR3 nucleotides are TGTGCCAGCAGCCAAGACTGGGCTAGCGGGAGAGTGACCCAGTACTTC.

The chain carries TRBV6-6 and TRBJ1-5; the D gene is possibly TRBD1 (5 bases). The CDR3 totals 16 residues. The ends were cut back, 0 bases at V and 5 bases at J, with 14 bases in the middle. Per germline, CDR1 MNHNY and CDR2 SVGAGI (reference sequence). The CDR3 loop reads CASSYSGKRGDQPQHF. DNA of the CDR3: TGTGCCAGCAGTTACTCCGGCAAGAGGGGCGATCAGCCCCAGCATTTT.

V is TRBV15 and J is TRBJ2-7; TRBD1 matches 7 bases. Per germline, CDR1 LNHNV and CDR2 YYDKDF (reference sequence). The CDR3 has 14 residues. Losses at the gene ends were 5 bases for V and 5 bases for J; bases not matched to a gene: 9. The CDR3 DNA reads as TGTGCCACCAGCGACAGGGCGTCCGGTGACGAGCAGTACTTC. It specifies CATSDRASGDEQYF.

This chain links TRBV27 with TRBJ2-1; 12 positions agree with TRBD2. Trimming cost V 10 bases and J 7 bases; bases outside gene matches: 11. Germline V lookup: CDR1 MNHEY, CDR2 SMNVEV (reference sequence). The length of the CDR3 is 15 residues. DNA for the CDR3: TGTGCCACCCAGGGTTTACTAGCGGGAGGTAATGAGCAGTTCTTC. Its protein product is CATQGLLAGGNEQFF.

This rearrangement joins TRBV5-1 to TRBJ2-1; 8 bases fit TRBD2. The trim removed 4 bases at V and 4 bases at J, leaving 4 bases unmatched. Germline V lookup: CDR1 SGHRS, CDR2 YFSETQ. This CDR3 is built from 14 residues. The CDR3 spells CASSPTGGYNEQFF. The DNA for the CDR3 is TGCGCCAGCAGCCCCACGGGGGGGTACAATGAGCAGTTCTTC.

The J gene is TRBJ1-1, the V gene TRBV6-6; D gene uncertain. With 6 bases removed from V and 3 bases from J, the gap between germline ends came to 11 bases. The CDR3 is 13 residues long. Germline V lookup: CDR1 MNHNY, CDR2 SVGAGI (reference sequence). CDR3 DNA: TGTGCCAGCAGCCCCGCAGGAGACACTGAAGCTTTCTTT. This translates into CASSPAGDTEAFF.

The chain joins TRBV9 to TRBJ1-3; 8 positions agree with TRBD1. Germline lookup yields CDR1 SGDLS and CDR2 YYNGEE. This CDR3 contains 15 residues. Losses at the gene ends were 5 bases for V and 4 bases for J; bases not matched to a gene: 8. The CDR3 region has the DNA TGTGCCAGCAGTCTCAGGGGGCTCTCCGGAAACACCATATATTTT. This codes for CASSLRGLSGNTIYF.

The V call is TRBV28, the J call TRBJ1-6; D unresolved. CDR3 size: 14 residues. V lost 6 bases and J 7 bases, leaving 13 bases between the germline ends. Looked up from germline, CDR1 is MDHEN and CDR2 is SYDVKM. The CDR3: CASSRTLPNSPLHF. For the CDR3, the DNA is TGTGCCAGCAGCCGGACCCTACCAAATTCACCCCTCCACTTT. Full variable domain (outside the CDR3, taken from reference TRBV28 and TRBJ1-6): DVKVTQSSRYLVKRTGEKVFLECVQDMDHENMFWYRQDPGLGLRLIYFSYDVKMKEKGDIPEGYSVSREKKERFSLILESASTNQTSMYLCASSRTLPNSPLHFGNGTRLTVT.

CDR3 region: CAISESQSDLFNEQFF. In DNA, the CDR3 is TGTGCCATCAGTGAGTCGCAGAGCGACCTCTTCAATGAGCAGTTCTTC. The chain links TRBV10-3 to TRBJ2-1, with unresolved D. The CDR3 is 16 amino acids. The ends were cut back, 0 bases at V and 6 bases at J, with 15 bases in the middle. CDR1 and CDR2 from the germline V gene are ENHRY and SYGVKD.

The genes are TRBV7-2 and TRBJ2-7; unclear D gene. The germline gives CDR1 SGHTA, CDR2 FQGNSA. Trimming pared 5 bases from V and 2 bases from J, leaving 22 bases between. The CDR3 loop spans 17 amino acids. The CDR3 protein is CASSPQVVRTAPYEQYF. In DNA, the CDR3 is TGTGCCAGCAGCCCCCAGGTGGTCAGGACGGCCCCCTACGAGCAGTACTTC.

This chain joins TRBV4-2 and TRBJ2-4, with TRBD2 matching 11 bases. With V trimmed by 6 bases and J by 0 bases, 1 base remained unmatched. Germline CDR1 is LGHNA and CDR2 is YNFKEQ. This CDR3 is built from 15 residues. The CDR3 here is CASSTSGGAKNIQYF. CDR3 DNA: TGTGCCAGCAGTACTAGCGGGGGAGCCAAAAACATTCAGTACTTC.

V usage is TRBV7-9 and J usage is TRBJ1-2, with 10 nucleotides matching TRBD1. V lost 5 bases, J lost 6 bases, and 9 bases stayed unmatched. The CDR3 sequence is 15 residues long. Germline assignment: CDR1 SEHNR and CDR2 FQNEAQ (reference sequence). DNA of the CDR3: TGTGCCAGCAGCCACCGACAGGGGGCTTGGGATGGCTACACCTTC. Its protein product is CASSHRQGAWDGYTF.

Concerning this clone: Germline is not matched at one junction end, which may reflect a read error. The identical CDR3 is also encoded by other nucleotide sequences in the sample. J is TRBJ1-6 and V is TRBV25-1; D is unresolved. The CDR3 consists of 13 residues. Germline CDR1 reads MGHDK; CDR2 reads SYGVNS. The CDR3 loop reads CASSQRVDSPLHF. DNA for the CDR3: TGCGCCAGCAGTCAGAGGGTTGATTCACCCCTCCACTTT.

The CDR3 region is CASSQDFQFGAGTQYF. The CDR3 DNA is TGCGCCAGCAGCCAAGATTTCCAATTCGGGGCAGGTACGCAGTATTTT. This rearrangement joins TRBV4-3 to TRBJ2-3; perhaps D is TRBD1 or TRBD2 (5 bases each). Trimming shortened V by 0 bases and J by 8 bases, and 18 bases separated the two germline ends. Germline-derived CDR1 and CDR2 are LGHNA and YSLEER. The CDR3 consists of 16 residues.

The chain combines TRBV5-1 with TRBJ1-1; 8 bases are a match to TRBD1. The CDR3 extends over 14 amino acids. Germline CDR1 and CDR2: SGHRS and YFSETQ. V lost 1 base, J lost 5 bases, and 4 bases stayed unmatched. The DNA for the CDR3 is TGCGCCAGCAGCTTGTTACAGGGGGGGACTGAAGCTTTCTTT. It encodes CASSLLQGGTEAFF.

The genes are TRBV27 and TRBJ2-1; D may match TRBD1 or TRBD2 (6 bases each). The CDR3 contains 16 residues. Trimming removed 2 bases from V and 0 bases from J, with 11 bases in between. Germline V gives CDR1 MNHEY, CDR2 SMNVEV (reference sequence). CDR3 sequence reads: CASSLNGGSSYNEQFF. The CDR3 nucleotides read TGTGCCAGCAGTTTAAACGGGGGCAGCTCCTACAATGAGCAGTTCTTC.

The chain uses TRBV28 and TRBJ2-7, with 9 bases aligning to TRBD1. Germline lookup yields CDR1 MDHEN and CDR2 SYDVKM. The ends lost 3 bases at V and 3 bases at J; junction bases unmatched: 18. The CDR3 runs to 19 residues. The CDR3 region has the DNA TGTGCCAGCAGTTTTTTTGTCTCCCTCCGGGGACAGGGTTTCTACGAGCAGTACTTC. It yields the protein CASSFFVSLRGQGFYEQYF.

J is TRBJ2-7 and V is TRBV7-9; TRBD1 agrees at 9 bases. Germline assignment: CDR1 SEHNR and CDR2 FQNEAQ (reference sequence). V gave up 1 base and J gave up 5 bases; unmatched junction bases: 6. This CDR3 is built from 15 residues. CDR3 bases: TGTGCCAGCAGCTTAGAGCCGGACAGGGGAGACGAGCAGTACTTC. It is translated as CASSLEPDRGDEQYF.

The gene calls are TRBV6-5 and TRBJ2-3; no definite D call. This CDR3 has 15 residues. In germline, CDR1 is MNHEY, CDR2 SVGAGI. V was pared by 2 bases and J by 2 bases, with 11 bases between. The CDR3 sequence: CASSYGGYFTDTQYF. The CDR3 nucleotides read TGTGCCAGCAGTTACGGCGGCTACTTCACAGATACGCAGTATTTT.